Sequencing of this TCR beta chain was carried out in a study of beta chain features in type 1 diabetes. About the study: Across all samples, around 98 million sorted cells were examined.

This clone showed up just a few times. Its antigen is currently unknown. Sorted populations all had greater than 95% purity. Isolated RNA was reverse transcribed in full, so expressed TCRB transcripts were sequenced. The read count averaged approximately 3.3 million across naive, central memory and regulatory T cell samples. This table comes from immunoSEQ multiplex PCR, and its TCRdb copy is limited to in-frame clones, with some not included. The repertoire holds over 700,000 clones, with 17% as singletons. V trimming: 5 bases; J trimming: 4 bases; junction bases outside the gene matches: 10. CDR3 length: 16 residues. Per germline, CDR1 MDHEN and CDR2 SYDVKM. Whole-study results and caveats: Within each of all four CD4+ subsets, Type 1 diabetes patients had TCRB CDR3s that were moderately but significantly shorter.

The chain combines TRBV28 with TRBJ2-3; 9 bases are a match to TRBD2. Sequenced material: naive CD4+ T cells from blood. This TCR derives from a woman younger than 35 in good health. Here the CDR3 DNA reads TGTGCCAGCAGTCCCAAGGGGACTAGCACAGCAGATACGCAGTATTTT. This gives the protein CASSPKGTSTADTQYF.